This T cell receptor (beta chain) came from a study of blood T cells in healthy people across ages. Points from the study as a whole: A strong correlation was seen between TCR beta diversity and naive T cell percentage. TCR beta diversity per million T cells fell roughly linearly with age.

Alongside a J-beta primer mix, a sample-barcoded 5' primer served in a second PCR lasting about 6 to 12 cycles. TCRdb re-derived calls from the 5' RACE reads in MiXCR, one entry per CDR3 protein. The table shows fewer than 800,000 distinct CDR3 sequences, with under 25% occurring only once. With 7 bases removed from V and 7 bases from J, the gap between germline ends came to 14 bases. This CDR3 comprises 14 residues. Germline loops: CDR1 SNHLY, CDR2 FYNNEI. This clonotype was counted at least ten times. No antigen is known for it. The sample taken for sequencing was blood. The chain combines TRBV2 with TRBJ1-6, with D possibly matching TRBD1 (5 bases). This receptor was identified in a man aged 70-80 years in good health. The CDR3 is CASTPTATNSPLHF. The CDR3 DNA sequence: TGTGCCAGCACCCCGACAGCCACCAATTCACCCCTCCACTTT.